These T cell receptor beta chains were read from a single sample in a study of cytomegalovirus exposure and HLA in healthy donors. Profiling relied on immunoSEQ multiplex PCR, and the TCRdb table lists in-frame clones only, not all of them. This sample yields around 100,000 clones, of which about four fifths are seen a single time; roughly 3% belongs to the top ten. Sequenced sample: PBMCs. These receptors were taken from a young woman in good health and CMV-seropositive. The CDR3 runs from the conserved cysteine through the conserved F or W. D genes are given only for firm matches. A clone size is listed for some rows: how often the clone was seen (once, few, many), or a class if it is expanded.

v_call: TRBV10-3; cdr3_length: 14; d_call: TRBD1; clone_size: NA; j_call: TRBJ1-2; cdr3_aa: CAISVKQGEHGYTF; cdr3_nt: TGTGCCATCAGTGTAAAACAGGGGGAACATGGCTACACCTTC
v_call: TRBV7-9; cdr3_length: 13; d_call: TRBD1; clone_size: few; j_call: TRBJ1-1; cdr3_aa: CASSLGDSTEAFF; cdr3_nt: TGTGCCAGCAGCTTAGGGGACAGCACTGAAGCTTTCTTT
v_call: TRBV28; cdr3_length: 12; d_call: TRBD1; clone_size: NA; j_call: TRBJ2-7; cdr3_aa: CASSLYRGEQYF; cdr3_nt: TGTGCCAGCAGTTTATACAGGGGCGAGCAGTACTTC
v_call: TRBV4-1; cdr3_length: 15; d_call: TRBD2; clone_size: NA; j_call: TRBJ2-7; cdr3_aa: CASSQGLALSYEQYF; cdr3_nt: TGCGCCAGCAGCCAAGGACTAGCGCTTTCCTACGAGCAGTACTTC
v_call: TRBV27; cdr3_length: 14; d_call: TRBD1; clone_size: NA; j_call: TRBJ1-4; cdr3_aa: CASTPTGGYEKLFF; cdr3_nt: TGTGCCAGCACCCCGACAGGGGGGTACGAAAAACTGTTTTTT
v_call: TRBV5-1; cdr3_length: 13; d_call: TRBD1; clone_size: NA; j_call: TRBJ2-5; cdr3_aa: CASSFGTGETQYF; cdr3_nt: TGCGCCAGCAGCTTCGGGACAGGAGAGACCCAGTACTTC
v_call: TRBV13; cdr3_length: 18; d_call: TRBD2; clone_size: few; j_call: TRBJ2-1; cdr3_aa: CASSLVGLAGGPYNEQFF; cdr3_nt: TGTGCCAGCAGCTTAGTAGGACTAGCGGGAGGGCCTTACAATGAGCAGTTCTTC
v_call: TRBV6-5; cdr3_length: 14; d_call: NA; clone_size: NA; j_call: TRBJ1-2; cdr3_aa: CASSYRRRNYGYTF; cdr3_nt: TGTGCCAGCAGTTACCGGCGGCGTAACTATGGCTACACCTTC
v_call: TRBV6-1; cdr3_length: 15; d_call: TRBD1; clone_size: few; j_call: TRBJ2-3; cdr3_aa: CASSLTGINTDTQYF; cdr3_nt: TGTGCCAGCAGCTTGACAGGGATCAACACAGATACGCAGTATTTT
v_call: TRBV16; cdr3_length: 17; d_call: NA; clone_size: NA; j_call: TRBJ2-5; cdr3_aa: CASSQSGGEVVQETQYF; cdr3_nt: TGTGCCAGCAGCCAATCGGGCGGGGAAGTGGTACAAGAGACCCAGTACTTC
v_call: TRBV28; cdr3_length: 11; d_call: NA; clone_size: NA; j_call: TRBJ1-2; cdr3_aa: CAGGPNYGYTF; cdr3_nt: TGTGCCGGTGGGCCGAACTATGGCTACACCTTC
v_call: TRBV28; cdr3_length: 13; d_call: NA; clone_size: NA; j_call: TRBJ1-5; cdr3_aa: CASTPKGDQPQHF; cdr3_nt: TGTGCCAGCACCCCGAAGGGAGATCAGCCCCAGCATTTT
v_call: TRBV6-5; cdr3_length: 13; d_call: NA; clone_size: NA; j_call: TRBJ2-5; cdr3_aa: CASSYSRSETQYF; cdr3_nt: TGTGCCAGCAGTTACTCGAGAAGCGAGACCCAGTACTTC
v_call: TRBV4-2; cdr3_length: 17; d_call: TRBD1; clone_size: NA; j_call: TRBJ2-3; cdr3_aa: CASSQVFPGQGAHTQYF; cdr3_nt: TGTGCCAGCAGCCAAGTCTTCCCGGGACAGGGGGCGCATACGCAGTATTTT
v_call: TRBV9; cdr3_length: 19; d_call: TRBD2; clone_size: NA; j_call: TRBJ2-3; cdr3_aa: CASSVTFWTSGSSTDTQYF; cdr3_nt: TGTGCCAGCAGCGTTACATTCTGGACTAGCGGTTCTAGCACAGATACGCAGTATTTT
v_call: TRBV2; cdr3_length: 14; d_call: NA; clone_size: NA; j_call: TRBJ1-1; cdr3_aa: CASSELGGSTEAFF; cdr3_nt: TGTGCCAGCAGTGAATTGGGGGGATCCACTGAAGCTTTCTTT